The 9 T cell receptor beta chains presented below share a single source sample, sequenced in a study of shared clonotypes between healthy human individuals (TCRdb year 2020). Library preparation was by the immunoSEQ multiplex PCR assay. The immuneACCESS repertoire file appears here via TCRdb, limited to in-frame rearrangements. These files lack a portion of the clones; in checked studies, under half of the deficit traces to unresolved V genes, and the cause of the others is not known. The sample table holds 2 million to 3 million clones, of which just over 90% were seen once. The ten largest clonotypes hold over 0.12% of the sample. Sequenced material: naive CD4+ T cells sorted from blood. Explained via the paper, the cell subset or site label denotes: CD45RA+ positively selected. The receptors were gathered from a man between 18 and 35 years old in good health.

V and J are TRBV28 and TRBJ2-5; no clear D. V was trimmed by 6 bases and J by 4 bases, leaving 9 bases between them. The CDR3 contains 12 residues. CDR1 and CDR2 from the germline V gene are MDHEN and SYDVKM. The CDR3: CASRNPLETQYF. The CDR3 DNA follows: TGTGCCAGCAGGAATCCCCTAGAGACCCAGTACTTC. The entire variable domain, with the rest obtained from reference TRBV28 and TRBJ2-5, is as follows: DVKVTQSSRYLVKRTGEKVFLECVQDMDHENMFWYRQDPGLGLRLIYFSYDVKMKEKGDIPEGYSVSREKKERFSLILESASTNQTSMYLCASRNPLETQYFGPGTRLLVL.

The chain links TRBV6-1 to TRBJ2-1; no reliable D call. Deletions cut 1 base from V and 4 bases from J, with 11 bases between. Germline CDR1 is MNHNS and CDR2 is SASEGT. This CDR3 is 15 amino acids long. This CDR3 is CASSEGAGRYNEQFF. The DNA for the CDR3 is TGTGCCAGCAGTGAAGGGGCAGGCCGGTACAATGAGCAGTTCTTC.

The V gene is TRBV5-1, the J gene TRBJ1-2; perhaps TRBD1 as D (5 bases). CDR3 length: 13 residues. Trimming pared 5 bases from V and 4 bases from J, leaving 12 bases between. Germline V lookup: CDR1 SGHRS, CDR2 YFSETQ. In DNA form, the CDR3 reads TGCGCCAGCAGGAACGGAGGGGTCTATGGCTACACCTTC. Encoded protein: CASRNGGVYGYTF.

The chain has TRBV2 and TRBJ2-7; D is perhaps TRBD2 (6 bases). CDR1 and CDR2 (germline): SNHLY, FYNNEI. There are 12 residues in the CDR3. The CDR3, as DNA: TGTGCAACCGGGACTTTCTCCTACGAGCAGTACTTC. Translated: CATGTFSYEQYF.

The rearrangement joins TRBV4-1 to TRBJ2-5; D not resolved. In germline, CDR1 is MGHRA, CDR2 YSYEKL. With 1 base removed from V and 5 bases from J, the gap between germline ends came to 17 bases. The CDR3 extends over 16 amino acids. The CDR3 coding sequence is TGCGCCAGCAGCCAAGGTCCTATGGCTAGGTGGGAGACCCAGTACTTC. It yields the protein CASSQGPMARWETQYF.

V gene TRBV27 combines with J gene TRBJ2-1, with 9 bases matching TRBD2. Germline V gene lookup returns CDR1 MNHEY and CDR2 SMNVEV (reference sequence). The CDR3 is 15 residues long. After removal of 5 bases from V and 5 bases from J, the junction contained 7 bases not matched to a gene. The CDR3 region is CASSAVRGGHNEQFF. CDR3 nucleotide sequence: TGTGCCAGCAGTGCGGTGCGGGGGGGCCACAATGAGCAGTTCTTC.

This chain links TRBV4-1 with TRBJ1-1; TRBD1 might be the D (5 bases). The CDR3 has 15 residues. Trimming removed 0 bases from V and 4 bases from J, with 12 bases in between. Germline lookup yields CDR1 MGHRA and CDR2 YSYEKL. This CDR3 is CASSQDRGSRTEAFF. The CDR3 DNA reads TGCGCCAGCAGCCAAGATCGGGGGTCCCGCACTGAAGCTTTCTTT.

The chain combines TRBV19 with TRBJ2-3, with D possibly being TRBD1 (6 bases). The CDR3 consists of 14 residues. V lost 10 bases and J lost 1, with 15 bases in between. Germline loops: CDR1 LNHDA, CDR2 SQIVND (reference sequence). The CDR3 coding sequence is TGTGCCACCGAACAGGGAAGCGGCACAGATACGCAGTATTTT. Translation: CATEQGSGTDTQYF. The full variable domain, with the rest looked up from reference TRBV19 and TRBJ2-3, is DGGITQSPKYLFRKEGQNVTLSCEQNLNHDAMYWYRQDPGQGLRLIYYSQIVNDFQKGDIAEGYSVSREKKESFPLTVTSAQKNPTAFYLCATEQGSGTDTQYFGPGTRLTVL.

V and J are TRBV18 and TRBJ2-7; TRBD2 matches 11 bases. Germline V gene sequence: CDR1 KGHSH, CDR2 LQKENI. The junction had 5 bases not matched to a gene; V was cut back by 2 bases and J by 5 bases. CDR3 length: 15 residues. DNA of the CDR3: TGTGCCAGCTCACCATTAGCGGGAGGGGACCACGAGCAGTACTTC. Its translation is CASSPLAGGDHEQYF.